This paragraph covers one T cell receptor (beta chain) sequence. Its cognate antigen is unknown. These data are taken from a study of a mutant IDH1 vaccine in newly diagnosed glioma. About the study: The study gave patients eight vaccinations in weeks 1, 3, 5, 7, 11, 15, 19, 23. Vaccine dosing followed radiotherapy by 4-6 weeks, or accompanied temozolomide cycles.

Time point defined: week 5, during vaccination. Doses consisted of 300 ug of mutant IDH1 20-mer peptide each, paired with topical imiquimod. The repertoire was sequenced with immunoSEQ multiplex PCR; TCRdb's copy has only in-frame clones and lacks some. The data hold roughly 50,000 clones, with 70% to 90% observed a single time. Germline CDR1 reads SEHNR; CDR2 reads FQNEAQ (reference sequence). CDR3 length equals 16 residues. The V end was cut by 6 bases, the J end by 3 bases, with 17 bases between. V is TRBV7-9 and J is TRBJ2-2, with D perhaps TRBD1 (6 bases). The input for sequencing was PBMCs, taken from a glioma patient whose treatment included an IDH1 peptide vaccine. The TCR comes from a man between 25 and 39 years old with glioma. In DNA, the CDR3 is TGTGCCAGCAGTACAGGGTTAGGATTCTACACCGGGGAGCTGTTTTTT. Translation gives CASSTGLGFYTGELFF.